The present TCR beta chain was sequenced within a study of cytomegalovirus exposure and HLA in healthy donors. This clone was found once. The target antigen is unknown. The PCR contained 60 Vbeta and 13 Jbeta primers. Sequencing used immunoSEQ multiplex PCR; TCRdb keeps in-frame clones, though not all of them. In the table there are over 100,000 clones, approximately 80% of which are singletons. Study-level results: Earlier analysis yielded a pattern in which most TCR beta V segments were productive about 87% or about 30% of the time. Altogether, some 170 TCR beta chains were recorded as cytomegalovirus-associated. Available immune exposure information was restricted to CMV serostatus only. In a later analysis, a genetic analysis reported fewer productive-TCR N-insertions in an Asian-associated ancestry cluster than the cohort average.

CDR3 length: 14 amino acids. V lost 4 bases to trimming and J lost 4 bases; unmatched junction nucleotides: 3. Germline CDR1 LNHDA, CDR2 SQIVND (reference sequence). The sample taken for sequencing was PBMCs. The V gene is TRBV19, the J gene TRBJ1-1; 10 bases are shared with TRBD1. The receptor comes from a man aged 40-49 years in good health and CMV-seropositive. The CDR3 loop reads CASSTDRGSTEAFF. The CDR3 region has the DNA TGTGCCAGTAGTACGGACAGGGGGAGCACTGAAGCTTTCTTT.